Included here is one TCR beta chain sequence, with context. Its antigen is still unknown. The sample originates from a study of beta chain features in type 1 diabetes. General study points: There was a moderate but significant shortening of TCRB CDR3s in all four CD4+ subsets of Type 1 diabetes patients.

This CDR3 contains 13 residues. V dropped 0 bases and J dropped 3 bases, with 4 bases sitting between them. CDR1 and CDR2 from the germline V gene are SGHRS and YFSETQ. Reverse transcribing all isolated RNA meant expressed TCRB transcripts were sequenced. Naive, central memory and regulatory T cell samples produced a mean of roughly 3.5 million reads. Clones were read by immunoSEQ multiplex PCR, and TCRdb kept only the in-frame ones, dropping some. In the table there are some 660,000 clones, around an eighth of which are singletons. The sequencing input was naive CD4+ T cells from blood. The source of this sequence is a man younger than 35 with type 1 diabetes. V gene TRBV5-1 combines with J gene TRBJ1-5; D is unclear. The chain's CDR3 is CASSLGDNQPQHF. The DNA for the CDR3 is TGCGCCAGCAGCTTGGGAGACAATCAGCCCCAGCATTTT.